This T cell receptor beta chain was identified during a study of T cell responses to AZD1222 COVID-19 vaccine. Study results and limitations: Spike-specific TCR breadth and depth went up after people got two AZD1222 doses. The study identified only five or six AZD1222 recipients as seropositive at baseline. Spike was spanned by vaccine-associated CD4 TCRs, with dominance at 160-218 and 743-854.

Germline V gene lookup returns CDR1 LGHNA and CDR2 YNFKEQ. The CDR3 totals 15 residues. Trimming left V 0 bases short and J 3 bases short, with 12 bases between. Concerning this clone: Antigen: not known.

Clones were read by immunoSEQ multiplex PCR, and TCRdb kept only the in-frame ones, dropping some. The sample holds 140,000 or so clones, roughly 93% seen once. The chain recombines TRBV4-2 with TRBJ2-7; weak D call: TRBD1 (7 bases). The sequenced sample was peripheral blood, obtained after recovery from COVID-19. The clonotype comes from an adult who had recovered from COVID-19. CDR3 amino acids: CASSQEVRGVYEQYF. The CDR3 nucleotides read TGTGCCAGCAGCCAAGAAGTCAGGGGGGTCTACGAGCAGTACTTC.